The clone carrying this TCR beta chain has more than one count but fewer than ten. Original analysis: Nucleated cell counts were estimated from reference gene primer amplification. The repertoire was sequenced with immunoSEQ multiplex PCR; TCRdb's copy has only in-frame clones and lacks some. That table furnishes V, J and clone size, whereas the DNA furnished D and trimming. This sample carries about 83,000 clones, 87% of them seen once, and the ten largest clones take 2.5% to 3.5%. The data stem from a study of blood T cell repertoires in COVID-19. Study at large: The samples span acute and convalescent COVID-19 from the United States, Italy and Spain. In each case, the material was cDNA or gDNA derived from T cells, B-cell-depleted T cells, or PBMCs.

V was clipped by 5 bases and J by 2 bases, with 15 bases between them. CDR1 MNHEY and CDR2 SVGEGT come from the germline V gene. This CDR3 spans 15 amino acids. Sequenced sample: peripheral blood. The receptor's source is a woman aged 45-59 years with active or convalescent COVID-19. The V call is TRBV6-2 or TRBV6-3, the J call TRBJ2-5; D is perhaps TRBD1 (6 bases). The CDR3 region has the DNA TGTGCCAGCAGTAACCCTGGACAGCCTCAAGAGACCCAGTACTTC. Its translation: CASSNPGQPQETQYF.